This record looks at one TCR beta chain sequence and its context. The V gene lost 6 bases and the J gene lost 6 bases, with 12 bases spanning the gap. The CDR3 spans 12 residues. Germline V gives CDR1 LNHNV, CDR2 YYDKDF (reference sequence). This entry is derived from a study of T cell changes during pregnancy in multiple sclerosis. The assay was immunoSEQ multiplex PCR, and TCRdb's table has in-frame clones only and misses some. The profile shows approximately 50,000 clones, 92% of them singletons. This clonotype originated in a female donor with multiple sclerosis, enrolled in a pregnancy study. The input for sequencing was CD4+ T cells from peripheral blood mononuclear cells, taken in the third trimester of pregnancy. The J gene is TRBJ2-7, the V gene TRBV15; tentative D call: TRBD2 (6 bases). The CDR3 region has the DNA TGTGCCACCAGTCTGACTAGTAGCGAGCAGTACTTC. This encodes CATSLTSSEQYF.